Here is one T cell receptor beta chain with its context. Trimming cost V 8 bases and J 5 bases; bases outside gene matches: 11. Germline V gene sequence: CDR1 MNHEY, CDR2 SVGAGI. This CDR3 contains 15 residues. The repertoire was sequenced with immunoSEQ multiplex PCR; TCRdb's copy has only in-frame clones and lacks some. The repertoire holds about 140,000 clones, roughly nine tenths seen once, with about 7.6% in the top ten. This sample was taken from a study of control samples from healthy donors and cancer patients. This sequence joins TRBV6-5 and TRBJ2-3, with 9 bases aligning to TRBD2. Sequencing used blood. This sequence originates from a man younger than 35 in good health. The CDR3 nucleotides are TGTGCCAGCGGGCCGCGGGGGGGGCCTCTAGATACGCAGTATTTT. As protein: CASGPRGGPLDTQYF.